One sample yielded the 16 T cell receptor beta chains listed below, sequenced in a study of shared clonotypes between healthy human individuals. Clones were read by immunoSEQ multiplex PCR, and TCRdb kept only the in-frame ones, dropping some. The top ten clones hold 1.5% of a sample with about 1 million clones, around 75% of them seen once. Input material: memory CD4+ T cells sorted from blood. Described subset: CD45RA-negative fraction. The receptors derive from a man aged 18 to 35 in good health.

In DNA form, the CDR3 reads TGTGCCAGCAGTGCGGGGACAGGGGTTCAGAGCAATCAGCCCCAGCATTTT. Its protein product is CASSAGTGVQSNQPQHF. The V gene is TRBV6-1, the J gene TRBJ1-5, with 10 bases that match TRBD1. Unmatched junction bases numbered 7, after V lost 4 bases and J lost 1 base. This CDR3 is 17 amino acids long. The germline V gene encodes CDR1 MNHNS and CDR2 SASEGT.

This chain joins TRBV12-5 and TRBJ2-5; the D gene is possibly TRBD1 (6 bases). The CDR3 is 12 amino acids. V was pared by 6 bases and J by 5 bases, with 10 bases between. Looked up from germline, CDR1 is LGHNT and CDR2 is FRNRAP. The CDR3 DNA reads TGTGCTAGTGGCGACAGGAGGGAGACCCAGTACTTC. Its translation: CASGDRRETQYF.

At least ten counts were recorded for this clone. The chain combines TRBV5-1 with TRBJ2-2; weak D call: TRBD1 (6 bases). Trimming removed 7 bases at V and 5 bases at J, with 15 bases between. The germline gives CDR1 SGHRS, CDR2 YFSETQ. The CDR3 loop spans 14 amino acids. The CDR3 coding sequence is TGCGCCAGCCAACAGGGCACGGGGACCGGGGAGCTGTTTTTT. Translation gives CASQQGTGTGELFF.

J is TRBJ2-4 and V is TRBV5-8; D unclear. Germline V gene data show CDR1 as SGHTS and CDR2 as YDEGEE. The CDR3 runs 15 residues. The V end was cut by 1 base, the J end by 0 bases, with 8 bases between. CDR3 protein: CASSLTELAKNIQYF. The CDR3 coding sequence is TGTGCCAGCAGCTTGACAGAACTAGCCAAAAACATTCAGTACTTC.

In the case of this clone: Other DNA sequences in the same sample also yield this CDR3. This chain links TRBV20-1 with TRBJ2-7; D unclear. CDR1 and CDR2 from the germline V gene are DFQATT and SNEGSKA (reference sequence). There are 11 residues in the CDR3. Trimming removed 1 base from V and 2 bases from J, with 3 bases in between. CDR3 residues: CSARVTYEQYF. The CDR3 DNA follows: TGCAGTGCTAGAGTCACCTACGAGCAGTACTTC.

In this sample, this clone turned up a few times. The rearrangement uses TRBV30 and TRBJ1-3; D is unclear. V gave up 4 bases and J gave up 4 bases, with 8 bases separating them. CDR1 and CDR2 (germline): GTSNPN, SVGIG (reference sequence). The CDR3 is 12 residues long. The CDR3 loop reads CAWKMSGNTIYF. In DNA, the CDR3 is TGTGCCTGGAAGATGAGCGGAAACACCATATATTTT.

This chain joins TRBV7-2 and TRBJ2-7; 12 nucleotides line up with TRBD1. J was trimmed by 4 bases and V by 3 bases; bases with no gene match: 7. CDR3 size: 16 residues. Germline CDR1 reads SGHTA; CDR2 reads FQGNSA. This chain's CDR3 is CASSFRDRGRGYEQYF. CDR3 sequence (DNA): TGTGCCAGCAGCTTTAGGGACAGGGGGCGCGGGTACGAGCAGTACTTC. The full variable domain, in which reference TRBV7-2 and TRBJ2-7 provide the parts outside the CDR3, is GAGVSQSPSNKVTEKGKDVELRCDPISGHTALYWYRQSLGQGLEFLIYFQGNSAPDKSGLPSDRFSAERTGGSVSTLTIQRTQQEDSAVYLCASSFRDRGRGYEQYFGPGTRLTVT.

This clone turned up a few times. The V call is TRBV5-3, the J call TRBJ1-4; D uncertain. TRBV5-3 is classed as an ORF, of uncertain function. Between the trimmed V and J ends, which lost 4 bases and 12 bases, there was a span of 10 bases. The CDR3 extends over 11 amino acids. CDR3 DNA sequence: TGTGCCAGAAGCCTCAAGCCGGAACTGTTTTTT. This gives the protein CARSLKPELFF.

This clone has a count of ten or more. This chain uses TRBV28 with TRBJ1-1; TRBD1 agrees at 9 bases. J lost 1 base, V lost 7 bases, and 7 bases had no gene match. There are 15 residues in the CDR3. The V gene's germline CDR1 is MDHEN and CDR2 SYDVKM. In nucleotides, the CDR3 is TGTGCCAGCAAGGGTCGGACAGGGGCGAACACTGAAGCTTTCTTT. This codes for CASKGRTGANTEAFF.

The chain joins TRBV7-2 to TRBJ1-2; no clear D gene. Trimming removed 3 bases at V and 8 bases at J, with 13 bases between. The CDR3 sequence is 13 residues long. Germline values: CDR1 SGHTA, CDR2 FQGNSA. For the CDR3, the DNA is TGTGCCAGCAGCTTTAATTTGGCCGGCGGCTACACCTTC. Residues: CASSFNLAGGYTF.

This clone was counted only a few times. The chain has TRBV11-3 and TRBJ2-2; 7 nucleotides match TRBD1. The J segment lost 1 base and the V segment lost 1 base, leaving 12 bases of the junction unmatched. The CDR3 runs to 19 residues. The germline gives CDR1 SGHNT, CDR2 YENEEA. The CDR3 loop is CASSLGARQGLLNTGELFF. DNA of the CDR3: TGTGCCAGCAGCTTAGGGGCCCGACAGGGCCTTCTGAACACCGGGGAGCTGTTTTTT. Variable domain in full (rest from reference TRBV11-3 and TRBJ2-2): EAGVVQSPRYKIIEKKQPVAFWCNPISGHNTLYWYLQNLGQGPELLIRYENEEAVDDSQLPKDRFSAERLKGVDSTLKIQPAELGDSAVYLCASSLGARQGLLNTGELFFGEGSRLTVL.

V gene TRBV4-3 combines with J gene TRBJ1-2; no reliable D call. This CDR3 has 14 amino acids. Germline assignment: CDR1 LGHNA and CDR2 YSLEER. V was trimmed by 1 base and J by 7 bases, leaving 13 bases between them. The CDR3 sequence is CASSQAYSFSGYTF. The CDR3 DNA reads TGCGCCAGCAGCCAAGCCTACAGTTTCTCTGGCTACACCTTC.

This clone was picked up a small number of times. V is TRBV6-5 and J is TRBJ1-6; 7 bases line up with TRBD1. The germline gives CDR1 MNHEY, CDR2 SVGAGI. J was trimmed by 8 bases and V by 4 bases; bases with no gene match: 8. This CDR3 has 15 amino acids. CDR3 region: CASSLSDRMDSPLHF. CDR3 coding DNA: TGTGCCAGCAGTTTGTCGGACAGGATGGATTCACCCCTCCACTTT.

This clone was recorded once. Other DNA sequences in the sample encode the same CDR3. The chain links TRBV30 to TRBJ1-2; TRBD1 agrees at 9 bases. The CDR3 length is 13 residues. Trimming removed 3 bases from V and 2 bases from J; junction bases left unmatched: 1. Looked up from germline, CDR1 is GTSNPN and CDR2 is SVGIG (reference sequence). The CDR3 protein is CAWRQGANYGYTF. The CDR3 bases are TGTGCCTGGAGACAGGGGGCAAACTATGGCTACACCTTC.

Notes on this clone: The sample holds other DNA sequences that translate to the same CDR3. The chain combines TRBV2 with TRBJ1-6; D ambiguous. V lost 6 bases and J 7 bases, leaving 4 bases between the germline ends. CDR1 is SNHLY and CDR2 is FYNNEI in the germline V gene. CDR3 length: 11 residues. The CDR3 is CASRENSPLHF. Here the CDR3 DNA reads TGTGCCAGCAGGGAAAATTCACCCCTCCACTTT.

About this clone itself: At one end, the junction sequence differs from germline, possibly due to a read error. The V and J genes are TRBV5-1 and TRBJ2-3; perhaps TRBD1 as D (5 bases). Germline V lookup: CDR1 SGHRS, CDR2 YFSETQ. CDR3 size: 12 residues. Here the CDR3 reads CASSWDVTAQDF. CDR3 nucleotide sequence: TGCGCCAGCAGCTGGGATGTTACGGCACAGGATTTT. Looking up the rest from reference TRBV5-1 and TRBJ2-3 gives the full variable domain: KAGVTQTPRYLIKTRGQQVTLSCSPISGHRSVSWYQQTPGQGLQFLFEYFSETQRNKGNFPGRFSGRQFSNSRSEMNVSTLELGDSALYLCASSWDVTAQDFGPGTRLTVL.